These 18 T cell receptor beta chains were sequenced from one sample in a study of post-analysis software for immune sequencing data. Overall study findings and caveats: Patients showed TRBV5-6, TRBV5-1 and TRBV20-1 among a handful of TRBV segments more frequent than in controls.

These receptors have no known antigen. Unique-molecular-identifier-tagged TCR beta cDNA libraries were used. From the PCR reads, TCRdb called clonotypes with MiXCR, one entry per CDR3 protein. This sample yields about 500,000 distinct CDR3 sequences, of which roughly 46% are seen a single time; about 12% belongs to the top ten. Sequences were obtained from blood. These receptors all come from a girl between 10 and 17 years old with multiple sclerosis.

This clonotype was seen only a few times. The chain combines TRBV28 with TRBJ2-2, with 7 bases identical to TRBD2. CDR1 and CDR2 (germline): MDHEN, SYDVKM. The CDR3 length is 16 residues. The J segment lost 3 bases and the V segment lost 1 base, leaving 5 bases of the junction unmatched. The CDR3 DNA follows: TGTGCCAGCAGTTTATTGGAGCGGGGAGACACCGGGGAGCTGTTTTTT. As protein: CASSLLERGDTGELFF.

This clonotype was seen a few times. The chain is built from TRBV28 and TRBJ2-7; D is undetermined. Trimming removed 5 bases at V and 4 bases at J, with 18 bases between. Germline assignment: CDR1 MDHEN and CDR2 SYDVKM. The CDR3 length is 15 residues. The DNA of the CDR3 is TGTGCCAGCAGTGTGATTACCCGATCGACTTACGAGCAGTACTTC. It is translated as CASSVITRSTYEQYF.

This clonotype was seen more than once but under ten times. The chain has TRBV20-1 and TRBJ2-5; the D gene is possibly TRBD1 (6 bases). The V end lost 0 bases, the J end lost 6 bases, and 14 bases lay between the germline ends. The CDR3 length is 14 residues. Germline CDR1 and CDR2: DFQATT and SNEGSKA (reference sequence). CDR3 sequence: CSARDRGGWKTQYF. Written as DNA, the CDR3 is TGCAGTGCTAGAGACAGGGGTGGGTGGAAGACCCAGTACTTC.

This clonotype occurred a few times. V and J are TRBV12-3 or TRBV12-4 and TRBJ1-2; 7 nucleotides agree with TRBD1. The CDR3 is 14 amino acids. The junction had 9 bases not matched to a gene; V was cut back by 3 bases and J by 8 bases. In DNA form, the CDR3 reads TGTGCCAGCAGTTTTATTATGACAGGGAACGGCTACACCTTC. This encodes CASSFIMTGNGYTF.

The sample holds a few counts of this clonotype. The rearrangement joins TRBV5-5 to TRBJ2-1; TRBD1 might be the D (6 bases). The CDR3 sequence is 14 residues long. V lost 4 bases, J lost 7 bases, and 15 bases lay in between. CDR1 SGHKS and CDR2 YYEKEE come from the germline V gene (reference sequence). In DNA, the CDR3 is TGTGCCAGCAGCGTCCCTCGGACAGAGAATGAGCAGTTCTTC. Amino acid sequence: CASSVPRTENEQFF.

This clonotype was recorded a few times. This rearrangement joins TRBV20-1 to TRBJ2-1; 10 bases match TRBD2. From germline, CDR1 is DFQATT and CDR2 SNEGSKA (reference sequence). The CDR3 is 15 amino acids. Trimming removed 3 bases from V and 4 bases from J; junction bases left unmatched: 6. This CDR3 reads CSARDGTSAYNEQFF. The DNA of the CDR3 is TGCAGTGCTAGGGACGGGACTAGCGCTTACAATGAGCAGTTCTTC.

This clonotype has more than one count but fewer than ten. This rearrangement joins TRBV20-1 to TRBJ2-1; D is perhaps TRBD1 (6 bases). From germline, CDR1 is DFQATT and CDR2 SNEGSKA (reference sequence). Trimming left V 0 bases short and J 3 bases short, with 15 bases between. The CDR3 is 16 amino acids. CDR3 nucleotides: TGCAGTGCTAGAGATCCGAGGAAAGGGGGCTACAATGAGCAGTTCTTC. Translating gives CSARDPRKGGYNEQFF.

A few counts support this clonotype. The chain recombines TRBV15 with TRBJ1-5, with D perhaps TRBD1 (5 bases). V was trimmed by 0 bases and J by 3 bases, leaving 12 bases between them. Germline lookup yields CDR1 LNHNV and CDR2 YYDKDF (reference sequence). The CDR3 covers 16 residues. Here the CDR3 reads CATSRDRGRFNQPQHF. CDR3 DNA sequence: TGTGCCACCAGCAGAGATCGGGGCAGGTTCAATCAGCCCCAGCATTTT.

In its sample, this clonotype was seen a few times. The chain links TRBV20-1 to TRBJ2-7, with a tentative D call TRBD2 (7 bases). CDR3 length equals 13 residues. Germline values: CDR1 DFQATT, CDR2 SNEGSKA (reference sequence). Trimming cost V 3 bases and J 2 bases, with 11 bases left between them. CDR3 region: CSASRGGAYEQYF. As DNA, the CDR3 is TGCAGTGCTAGTCGAGGGGGGGCCTACGAGCAGTACTTC.

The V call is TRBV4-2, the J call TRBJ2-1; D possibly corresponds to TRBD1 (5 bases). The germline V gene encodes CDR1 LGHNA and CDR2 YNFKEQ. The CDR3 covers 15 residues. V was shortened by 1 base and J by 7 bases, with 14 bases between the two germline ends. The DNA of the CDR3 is TGTGCCAGCAGCCAAGGGCGAAGGGGTCTAAATGAGCAGTTCTTC. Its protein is CASSQGRRGLNEQFF.

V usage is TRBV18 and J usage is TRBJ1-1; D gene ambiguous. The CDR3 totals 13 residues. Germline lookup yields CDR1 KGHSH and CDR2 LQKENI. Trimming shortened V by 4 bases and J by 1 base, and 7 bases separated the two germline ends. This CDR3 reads CASSLHSNTEAFF. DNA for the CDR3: TGTGCCAGCTCACTTCATTCGAACACTGAAGCTTTCTTT.

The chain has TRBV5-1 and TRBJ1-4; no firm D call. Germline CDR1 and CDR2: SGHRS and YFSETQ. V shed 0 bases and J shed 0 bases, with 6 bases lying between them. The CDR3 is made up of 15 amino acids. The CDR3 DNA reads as TGCGCCAGCAGCTTGGAACATGCAACTAATGAAAAACTGTTTTTT. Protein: CASSLEHATNEKLFF.

The CDR3 here is CASSQEGGGYTF. CDR3 in DNA: TGTGCCAGCAGCCAAGAGGGGGGTGGCTACACCTTC. V usage is TRBV3-1 and J usage is TRBJ1-2, with D tentatively TRBD1 (5 bases). Germline V gene sequence: CDR1 LGHDT, CDR2 YNNKEL (reference sequence). The CDR3 length is 12 residues. The V end was cut by 0 bases, the J end by 7 bases, with 6 bases between.

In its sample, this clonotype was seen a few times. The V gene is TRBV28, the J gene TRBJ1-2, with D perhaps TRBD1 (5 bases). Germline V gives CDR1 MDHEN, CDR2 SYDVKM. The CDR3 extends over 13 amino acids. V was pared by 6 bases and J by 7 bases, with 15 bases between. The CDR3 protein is CASRAGKVPGYTF. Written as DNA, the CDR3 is TGTGCCAGCAGGGCAGGGAAGGTCCCTGGCTACACCTTC.

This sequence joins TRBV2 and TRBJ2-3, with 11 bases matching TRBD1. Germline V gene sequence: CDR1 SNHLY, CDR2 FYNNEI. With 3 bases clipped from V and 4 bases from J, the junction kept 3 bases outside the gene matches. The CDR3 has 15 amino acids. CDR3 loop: CASSDKGQGADTQYF. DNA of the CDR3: TGTGCCAGCAGTGATAAGGGACAGGGGGCAGATACGCAGTATTTT.

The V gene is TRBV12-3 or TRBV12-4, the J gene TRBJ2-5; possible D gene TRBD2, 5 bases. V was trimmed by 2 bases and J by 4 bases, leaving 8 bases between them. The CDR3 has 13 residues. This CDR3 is CASSLSGTETQYF. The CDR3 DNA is TGTGCCAGCAGTTTATCGGGAACAGAGACCCAGTACTTC.

CDR3 DNA: TGTGCCAGCAGCAAAGTAAGCGGGAGACCCGGCGGGAATACGCAGTATTTT. Its protein product is CASSKVSGRPGGNTQYF. V is TRBV21-1 and J is TRBJ2-3; TRBD2 was called by the table and not checked on the DNA. TRBV21-1 is marked as a pseudogene. CDR3 length: 17 residues.

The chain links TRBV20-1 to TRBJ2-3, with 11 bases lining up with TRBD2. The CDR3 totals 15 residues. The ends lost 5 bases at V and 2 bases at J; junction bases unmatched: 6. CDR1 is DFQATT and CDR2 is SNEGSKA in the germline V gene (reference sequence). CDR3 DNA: TGCAGTGCTCTAAGACTAGCGGGGAACACAGATACGCAGTATTTT. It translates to CSALRLAGNTDTQYF.